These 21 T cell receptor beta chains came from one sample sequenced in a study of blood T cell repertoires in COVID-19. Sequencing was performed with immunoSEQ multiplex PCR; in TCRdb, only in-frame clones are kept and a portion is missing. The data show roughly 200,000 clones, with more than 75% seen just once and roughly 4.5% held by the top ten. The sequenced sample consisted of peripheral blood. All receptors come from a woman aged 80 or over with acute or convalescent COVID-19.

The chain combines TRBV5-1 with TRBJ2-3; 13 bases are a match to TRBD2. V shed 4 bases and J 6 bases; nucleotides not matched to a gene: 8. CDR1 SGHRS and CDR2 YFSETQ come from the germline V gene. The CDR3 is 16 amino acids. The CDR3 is CASSPWTSGSGDTQYF. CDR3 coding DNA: TGCGCCAGCAGCCCGTGGACTAGCGGGAGCGGGGATACGCAGTATTTT.

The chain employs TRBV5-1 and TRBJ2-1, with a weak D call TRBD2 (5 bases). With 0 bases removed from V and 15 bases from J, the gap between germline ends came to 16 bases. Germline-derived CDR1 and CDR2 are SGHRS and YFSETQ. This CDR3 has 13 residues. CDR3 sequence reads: CASSLGTRSPAFF. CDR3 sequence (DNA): TGCGCCAGCAGCTTGGGAACTAGGTCCCCAGCGTTCTTC.

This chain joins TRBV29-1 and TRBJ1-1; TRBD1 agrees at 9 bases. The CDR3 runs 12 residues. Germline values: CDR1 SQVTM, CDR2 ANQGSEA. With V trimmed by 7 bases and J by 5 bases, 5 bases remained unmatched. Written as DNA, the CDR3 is TGCAGCGCTTGGACAGGGGAGACTGAAGCTTTCTTT. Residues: CSAWTGETEAFF.

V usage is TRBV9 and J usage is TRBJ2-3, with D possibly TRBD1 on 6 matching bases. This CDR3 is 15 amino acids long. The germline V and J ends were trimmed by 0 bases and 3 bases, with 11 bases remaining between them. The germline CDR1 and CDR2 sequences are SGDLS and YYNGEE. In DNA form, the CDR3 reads TGTGCCAGCAGCGTAGGGGGGCGGACTACAGATACGCAGTATTTT. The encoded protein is CASSVGGRTTDTQYF.

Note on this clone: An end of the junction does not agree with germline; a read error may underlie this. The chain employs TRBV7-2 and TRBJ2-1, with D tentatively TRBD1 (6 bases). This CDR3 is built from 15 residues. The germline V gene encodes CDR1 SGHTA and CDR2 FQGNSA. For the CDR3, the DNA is TGTGCCAGCAGTCCACGGCTAGCTATGAACGGACAGATGATCTTC. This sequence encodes CASSPRLAMNGQMIF.

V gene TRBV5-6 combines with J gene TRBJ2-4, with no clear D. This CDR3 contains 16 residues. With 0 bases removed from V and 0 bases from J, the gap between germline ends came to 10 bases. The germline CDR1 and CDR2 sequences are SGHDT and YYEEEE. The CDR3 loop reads CASSLDRSLAKNIQYF. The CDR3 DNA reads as TGTGCCAGCAGCTTGGACAGATCGTTAGCCAAAAACATTCAGTACTTC.

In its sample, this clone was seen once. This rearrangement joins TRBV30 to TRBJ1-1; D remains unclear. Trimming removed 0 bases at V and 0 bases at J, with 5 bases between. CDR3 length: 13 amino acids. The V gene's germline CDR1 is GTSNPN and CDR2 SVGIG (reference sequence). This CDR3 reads CAWSVNMNTEAFF. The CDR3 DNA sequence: TGTGCCTGGAGTGTAAATATGAACACTGAAGCTTTCTTT.

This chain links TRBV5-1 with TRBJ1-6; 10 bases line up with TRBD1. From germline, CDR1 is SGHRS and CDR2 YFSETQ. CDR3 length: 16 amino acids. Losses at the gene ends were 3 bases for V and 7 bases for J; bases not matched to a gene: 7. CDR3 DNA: TGCGCCAGCAGCTCACCACCGGGACAGGGGAATTCACCCCTCCACTTT. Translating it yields CASSSPPGQGNSPLHF.

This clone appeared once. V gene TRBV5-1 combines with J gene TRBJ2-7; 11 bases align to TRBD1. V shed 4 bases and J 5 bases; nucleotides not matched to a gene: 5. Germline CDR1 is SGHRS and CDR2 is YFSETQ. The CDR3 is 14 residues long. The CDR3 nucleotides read TGCGCCAGCAGCCGGGACAGGGGGATGAACGAGCAGTACTTC. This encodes CASSRDRGMNEQYF.

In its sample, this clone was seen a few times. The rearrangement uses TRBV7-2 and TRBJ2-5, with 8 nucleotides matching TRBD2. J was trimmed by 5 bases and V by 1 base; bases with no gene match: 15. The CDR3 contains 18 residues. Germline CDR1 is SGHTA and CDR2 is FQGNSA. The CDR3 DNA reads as TGTGCCAGCAGCTTAGTTTTTTATGGAGCGGGAGTGGCTGAGACCCAGTACTTC. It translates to CASSLVFYGAGVAETQYF.

CDR3 bases: TGCGCCAGCAGCTTGACGGTTAATCAGCCCCAGCATTTT. Protein sequence: CASSLTVNQPQHF. The V gene is TRBV5-1, the J gene TRBJ1-5; D gene uncertain. The germline gives CDR1 SGHRS, CDR2 YFSETQ. Trimming took 1 base from V and 4 from J, leaving 6 bases between them. The CDR3 sequence is 13 residues long.

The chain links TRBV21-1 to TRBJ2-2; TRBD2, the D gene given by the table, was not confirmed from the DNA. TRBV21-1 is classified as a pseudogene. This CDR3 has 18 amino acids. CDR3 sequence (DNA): TGTGCCAGCAGCAAAAAAAAGGAGGTGGACGCGAACACCGGGGAGCTGTTTTTT. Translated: CASSKKKEVDANTGELFF.

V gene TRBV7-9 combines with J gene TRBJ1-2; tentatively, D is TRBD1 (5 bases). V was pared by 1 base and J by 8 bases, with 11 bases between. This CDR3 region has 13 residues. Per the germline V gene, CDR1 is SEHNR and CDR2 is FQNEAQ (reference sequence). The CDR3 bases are TGTGCCAGCAGCTTAGAAACAGGCCGAGGCTACACCTTC. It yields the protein CASSLETGRGYTF.

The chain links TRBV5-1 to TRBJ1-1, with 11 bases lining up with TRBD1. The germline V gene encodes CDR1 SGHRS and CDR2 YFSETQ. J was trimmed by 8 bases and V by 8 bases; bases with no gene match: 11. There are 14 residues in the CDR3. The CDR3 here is CASMTGQGDREAFF. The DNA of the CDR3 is TGCGCCAGTATGACGGGACAGGGGGATAGGGAAGCTTTCTTT. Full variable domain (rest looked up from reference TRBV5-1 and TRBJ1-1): KAGVTQTPRYLIKTRGQQVTLSCSPISGHRSVSWYQQTPGQGLQFLFEYFSETQRNKGNFPGRFSGRQFSNSRSEMNVSTLELGDSALYLCASMTGQGDREAFFGQGTRLTVV.

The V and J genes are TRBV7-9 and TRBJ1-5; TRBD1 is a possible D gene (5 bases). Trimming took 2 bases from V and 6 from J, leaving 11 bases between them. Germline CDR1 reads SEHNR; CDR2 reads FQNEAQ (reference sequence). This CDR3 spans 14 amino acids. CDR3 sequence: CASSLRGEGQPQHF. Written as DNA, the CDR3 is TGTGCCAGCAGCTTAAGAGGGGAGGGTCAGCCCCAGCATTTT.

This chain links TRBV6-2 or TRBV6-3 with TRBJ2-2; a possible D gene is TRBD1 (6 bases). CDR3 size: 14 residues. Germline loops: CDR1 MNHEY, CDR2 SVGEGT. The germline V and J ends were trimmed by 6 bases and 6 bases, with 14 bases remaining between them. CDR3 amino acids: CASSPQGFAGELFF. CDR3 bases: TGTGCCAGCAGCCCACAGGGATTTGCCGGGGAGCTGTTTTTT.

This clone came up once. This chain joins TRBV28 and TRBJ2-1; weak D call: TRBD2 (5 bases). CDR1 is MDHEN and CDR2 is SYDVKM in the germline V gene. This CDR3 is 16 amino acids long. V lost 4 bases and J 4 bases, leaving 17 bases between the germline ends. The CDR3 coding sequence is TGTGCCAGCAGTTCCGCGGGCTCCTCGGGTTACAATGAGCAGTTCTTC. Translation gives CASSSAGSSGYNEQFF.

CDR3 nucleotide sequence: TGTGCCACCGGGGCAGTTGGTGAGGTTGAGCAGTACTTC. Residues: CATGAVGEVEQYF. J is TRBJ2-7 and V is TRBV24-1; D possibly corresponds to TRBD1 (5 bases). Trimming shortened V by 9 bases and J by 7 bases, and 18 bases separated the two germline ends. From germline, CDR1 is KGHDR and CDR2 SFDVKD. The CDR3 is 13 residues long.

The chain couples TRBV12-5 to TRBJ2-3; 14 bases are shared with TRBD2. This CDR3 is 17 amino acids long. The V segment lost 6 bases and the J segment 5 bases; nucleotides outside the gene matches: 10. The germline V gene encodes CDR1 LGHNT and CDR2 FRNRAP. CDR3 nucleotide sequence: TGTGCTAGTGGCGGTGGGACTAGCGGGAGAGGGGGAGATACGCAGTATTTT. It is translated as CASGGGTSGRGGDTQYF.

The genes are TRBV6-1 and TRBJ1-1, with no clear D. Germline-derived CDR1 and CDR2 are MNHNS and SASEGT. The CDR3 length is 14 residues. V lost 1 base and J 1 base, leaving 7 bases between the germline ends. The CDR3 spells CASSEVLPNTEAFF. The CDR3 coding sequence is TGTGCCAGCAGTGAAGTCCTTCCGAACACTGAAGCTTTCTTT.

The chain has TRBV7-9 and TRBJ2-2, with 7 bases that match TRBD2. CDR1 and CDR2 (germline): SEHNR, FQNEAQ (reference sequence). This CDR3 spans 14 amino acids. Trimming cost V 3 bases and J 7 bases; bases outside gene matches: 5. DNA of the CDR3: TGTGCCAGCAGCTTCACAGCGGGGTACGGGGAGCTGTTTTTT. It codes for CASSFTAGYGELFF.